The T cell receptor (beta chain) described here comes from a study of blood T cell repertoires in COVID-19. During active infection, Seattle patients enrolled and were then monitored through disease. Trimming took 2 bases from V and 0 from J; bases not matched to a gene: 10. The CDR3 extends over 17 amino acids. Germline lookup yields CDR1 SGHNT and CDR2 YYREEE (reference sequence). Sequencing used immunoSEQ multiplex PCR; TCRdb keeps in-frame clones, though not all of them. This sample has around 160,000 clones, with roughly 85% found just once. V and J are TRBV5-4 and TRBJ1-1; 7 bases fit TRBD1. The specimen sequenced was peripheral blood. The TCR originated in a woman aged 60-75 years with COVID-19, enrolled during active disease. CDR3 nucleotides: TGTGCCAGCAGCTTAACCCTAGCAGGGGGGTTGAACACTGAAGCTTTCTTT. Its translation: CASSLTLAGGLNTEAFF.